What follows are 28 T cell receptor beta chains derived from one specimen sequenced in a study of naive and memory T cell subsets. The beta constant-region primer was an equimolar mix of two oligonucleotides covering TRBC1 and TRBC2. In TCRdb, the UMI-ligation and nested PCR reads were re-called with MiXCR into one record per CDR3 protein. Of fewer than 40,000 distinct CDR3 sequences listed, 10% to 15% are singletons. The sequenced sample consisted of effector memory CD4+ T cells from blood. Subset specified: effector memory, CD45RA- CD27-. Every receptor here comes from a human donor in good health.

The chain employs TRBV7-2 and TRBJ2-3, with D unclear. CDR1 and CDR2 (germline): SGHTA, FQGNSA. The V gene lost 5 bases and the J gene lost 5 bases, with 20 bases spanning the gap. There are 16 residues in the CDR3. CDR3 sequence: CASSPMDPMSGDTQYF. CDR3 in DNA: TGTGCCAGCAGCCCAATGGACCCGATGAGTGGAGATACGCAGTATTTT.

The chain recombines TRBV29-1 with TRBJ1-2; TRBD1 matches at 7 bases. The CDR3 is 11 amino acids. Germline V CDR1 and CDR2: SQVTM, ANQGSEA. V shed 4 bases and J 7 bases; nucleotides not matched to a gene: 3. This chain's CDR3 is CSVGDSRGYTF. CDR3 DNA sequence: TGCAGCGTTGGGGACAGCCGTGGCTACACCTTC.

This sequence joins TRBV20-1 and TRBJ1-3; D not resolved. Trimming left V 2 bases short and J 2 bases short, with 7 bases between. This CDR3 contains 13 residues. Germline V gene sequence: CDR1 DFQATT, CDR2 SNEGSKA (reference sequence). Here the CDR3 DNA reads TGCAGTGCTAGACGGGGAACTGGAAACACCATATATTTT. This sequence encodes CSARRGTGNTIYF.

This clonotype was seen at least ten times. V usage is TRBV7-2 and J usage is TRBJ1-5, with TRBD1 as a possible D gene (6 bases). V was trimmed by 6 bases and J by 7 bases, leaving 13 bases between them. Germline V CDR1 and CDR2: SGHTA, FQGNSA. The CDR3 sequence is 13 residues long. The CDR3 nucleotides read TGTGCCAGCAGAAGTACAGGGAACCAGCCCCAGCATTTT. Amino acid sequence: CASRSTGNQPQHF.

This clonotype was observed a few times. This rearrangement joins TRBV27 to TRBJ2-2; 8 bases map to TRBD2. V lost 3 bases and J lost 1; bases outside the gene matches: 13. The CDR3 length is 19 residues. The germline V gene encodes CDR1 MNHEY and CDR2 SMNVEV (reference sequence). CDR3 coding DNA: TGTGCCAGCAGTTTGTTTCTCGCGCTAGCGGGTCAGAACACCGGGGAGCTGTTTTTT. Translating gives CASSLFLALAGQNTGELFF.

V is TRBV7-2 and J is TRBJ1-5; D possibly corresponds to TRBD1 (6 bases). CDR3 length: 16 residues. V was cut by 2 bases and J by 0 bases, with 11 bases left in between. Germline values: CDR1 SGHTA, CDR2 FQGNSA. The CDR3 sequence: CASSLRTDYSNQPQHF. CDR3 DNA sequence: TGTGCCAGCAGCTTAAGGACAGACTATAGCAATCAGCCCCAGCATTTT.

This clonotype was counted ten times or more. The chain has TRBV7-8 and TRBJ2-1, with TRBD2 matching over 10 bases. Unmatched junction bases numbered 10, after V lost 6 bases and J lost 2 bases. The CDR3 has 17 amino acids. Per germline, CDR1 SGHVS and CDR2 FQNEAQ. The DNA for the CDR3 is TGTGCCAGCAGGCAAGCGGGAGGGCCGGGGGCCTACAATGAGCAGTTCTTC. Translating it yields CASRQAGGPGAYNEQFF.

This clonotype was found a few times. The genes are TRBV12-3 or TRBV12-4 and TRBJ2-1, with 11 bases aligning to TRBD2. The CDR3 has 14 residues. V was clipped by 7 bases and J by 7 bases; unmatched bases: 6. CDR3 sequence: CASTVAGGPNEQFF. Written as DNA, the CDR3 is TGTGCCAGCACAGTAGCGGGAGGGCCTAATGAGCAGTTCTTC.

This clonotype occurred a few times. This rearrangement joins TRBV5-6 to TRBJ2-5, with D tentatively TRBD1 (6 bases). V was cut by 1 base and J by 0 bases, with 16 bases left in between. Germline CDR1 is SGHDT and CDR2 is YYEEEE. This CDR3 has 17 amino acids. CDR3 residues: CASSLRGRGSYQETQYF. The CDR3 DNA sequence: TGTGCCAGCAGCTTGCGTGGTAGGGGGTCGTACCAAGAGACCCAGTACTTC.

This clonotype has just a few counts. The gene calls are TRBV12-3 or TRBV12-4 and TRBJ1-4, with 8 nucleotides matching TRBD1. The ends lost 1 base at V and 1 base at J; junction bases unmatched: 2. This CDR3 spans 16 amino acids. The CDR3 spells CASSLGRGLTNEKLFF. Here the CDR3 DNA reads TGTGCCAGCAGTTTAGGCAGGGGGCTAACTAATGAAAAACTGTTTTTT.

The V gene is TRBV7-2, the J gene TRBJ2-1, with TRBD1 identical over 7 bases. The CDR3 totals 14 residues. CDR1 is SGHTA, CDR2 FQGNSA, per germline. V lost 5 bases and J lost 5; bases outside the gene matches: 6. The CDR3 is CASSKQGFDNEQFF. The DNA for the CDR3 is TGTGCCAGCAGCAAACAGGGGTTTGACAATGAGCAGTTCTTC.

The rearrangement links TRBV7-7 to TRBJ2-5, with a weak D call TRBD1 (6 bases). Trimming took off 5 bases at V and 9 bases at J, with 13 bases between the two ends. CDR1 is SSHAT, CDR2 FNYEAQ, per germline (reference sequence). The CDR3 loop spans 12 amino acids. CDR3 DNA sequence: TGTGCCAGCAGCAAGGGGCAGGGGCCCCAGTACTTC. Its protein is CASSKGQGPQYF.

This clonotype came up many times. The rearrangement uses TRBV29-1 and TRBJ2-1; possibly TRBD2 for D (6 bases). The V gene's germline CDR1 is SQVTM and CDR2 ANQGSEA. This CDR3 region has 14 residues. The V and J ends lost 7 bases and 9 bases respectively, with 22 bases between them. CDR3 sequence (DNA): TGCAGCGGCCGACTAGGGACGTTCAGGGTTGAGCAGTTCTTC. Its translation: CSGRLGTFRVEQFF.

Ten or more counts support this clonotype. The chain has TRBV6-4 and TRBJ2-3, with a tentative D call TRBD2 (6 bases). This CDR3 has 14 residues. The V gene lost 3 bases and the J gene lost 9 bases, with 16 bases spanning the gap. Germline V gene sequence: CDR1 MRHNA, CDR2 SNTAGT. The CDR3 DNA reads as TGTGCCAGCAGTGAAGGTGACGGGAGAAACACGCAGTATTTT. Translation gives CASSEGDGRNTQYF.

V and J are TRBV30 and TRBJ2-2, with a possible D match to TRBD2 (5 bases). Trimming removed 4 bases from V and 5 bases from J, with 14 bases in between. The CDR3 totals 14 residues. Germline CDR1 reads GTSNPN; CDR2 reads SVGIG (reference sequence). As DNA, the CDR3 is TGTGCCTGGAACCCGCTAGCAAATACCGGGGAGCTGTTTTTT. Its protein product is CAWNPLANTGELFF. The full variable domain, completed using reference TRBV30 and TRBJ2-2, is SQTIHQWPATLVQPVGSPLSLECTVEGTSNPNLYWYRQAAGRGLQLLFYSVGIGQISSEVPQNLSASRPQDRQFILSSKKLLLSDSGFYLCAWNPLANTGELFFGEGSRLTVL.

V is TRBV7-2 and J is TRBJ2-3; D is tentatively TRBD1 or TRBD2 (5 bases each). CDR1 and CDR2 (germline): SGHTA, FQGNSA. V shed 4 bases and J shed 6 bases, with 17 bases lying between them. The CDR3 has 15 residues. The chain's CDR3 is CASSYRGVGADTQYF. The CDR3 DNA is TGTGCCAGCAGCTATCGTGGCGTCGGGGCCGATACGCAGTATTTT.

This chain connects TRBV6-2 or TRBV6-3 to TRBJ1-1; 7 nucleotides agree with TRBD1. This CDR3 comprises 15 residues. Trimming cost V 5 bases and J 5 bases; bases outside gene matches: 11. Germline CDR1 and CDR2: MNHEY and SVGEGT. The CDR3 DNA is TGTGCCAGCAGTATAATTTGGGACAGCGATACTGAAGCTTTCTTT. This sequence encodes CASSIIWDSDTEAFF.

CDR3 sequence reads: CAWRGRDSNQPQHF. CDR3 nucleotide sequence: TGTGCCTGGAGGGGCAGGGATAGCAATCAGCCCCAGCATTTT. The chain couples TRBV30 to TRBJ1-5, with a tentative D call TRBD1 (5 bases). V was clipped by 3 bases and J by 0 bases, with 9 bases between them. The germline V gene encodes CDR1 GTSNPN and CDR2 SVGIG (reference sequence). The CDR3 consists of 14 residues.

This clonotype appeared a few times. The rearrangement links TRBV10-3 to TRBJ1-4; a possible D gene is TRBD1 (6 bases). Trimming shortened V by 10 bases and J by 3 bases, and 12 bases separated the two germline ends. CDR3 length: 13 residues. Germline V lookup: CDR1 ENHRY, CDR2 SYGVKD. DNA of the CDR3: TGTGCCACTAGAGGGGGGTCTAATGAAAAACTGTTTTTT. It encodes CATRGGSNEKLFF.

This clonotype was seen repeatedly, ten times or more. J is TRBJ2-2 and V is TRBV7-3; D is ambiguous. The length of the CDR3 is 13 residues. Looked up from germline, CDR1 is SGHTA and CDR2 is FQGTGA. V lost 5 bases and J 7 bases, leaving 11 bases between the germline ends. This CDR3 reads CASSPGPRGELFF. CDR3 sequence (DNA): TGTGCCAGCAGCCCCGGGCCTCGCGGGGAGCTGTTTTTT.

This clonotype turned up a few times. This chain joins TRBV5-1 and TRBJ1-6; 7 nucleotides align to TRBD1. Unmatched junction bases numbered 3, after V lost 0 bases and J lost 6 bases. Germline V gene data show CDR1 as SGHRS and CDR2 as YFSETQ. This CDR3 contains 15 residues. The CDR3 nucleotides are TGCGCCAGCAGCTTGGACAGGGGACGTAATTCACCCCTCCACTTT. Its translation: CASSLDRGRNSPLHF.

This clonotype was observed a handful of times. The rearrangement uses TRBV12-3 or TRBV12-4 and TRBJ2-1; D uncertain. The V and J ends lost 7 bases and 6 bases respectively, with 16 bases between them. This CDR3 spans 14 amino acids. CDR3 loop: CASMGSNLANEQFF. Here the CDR3 DNA reads TGTGCCAGCATGGGATCCAACCTTGCCAATGAGCAGTTCTTC.

This clonotype has a handful of counts. The chain recombines TRBV7-3 with TRBJ2-3; 9 nucleotides match TRBD1. The CDR3 has 14 residues. V dropped 8 bases and J dropped 2; count of bases not matched to a gene: 5. Per germline, CDR1 SGHTA and CDR2 FQGTGA. The CDR3 loop is CASSDRGHTDTQYF. CDR3 nucleotide sequence: TGTGCCAGCTCGGACAGGGGACACACAGATACGCAGTATTTT.

This clonotype was found many times. The chain combines TRBV6-5 with TRBJ2-1; 7 positions match TRBD2. This CDR3 has 15 amino acids. After removal of 5 bases from V and 6 bases from J, the junction contained 10 bases not matched to a gene. CDR1 is MNHEY, CDR2 SVGAGI, per germline. CDR3 sequence reads: CASSTQRGERNEQFF. In DNA, the CDR3 is TGTGCCAGCAGTACCCAACGGGGGGAGCGCAATGAGCAGTTCTTC.

This clonotype was picked up many times. The rearrangement joins TRBV6-1 to TRBJ2-3; D perhaps matches TRBD2 (6 bases). Trimming shortened V by 6 bases and J by 4 bases, and 17 bases separated the two germline ends. The CDR3 has 15 residues. Germline V gene sequence: CDR1 MNHNS, CDR2 SASEGT. The CDR3 region has the DNA TGTGCCAGCAGGGGACTCCTTGGGGCGTCAGATACGCAGTATTTT. Residues: CASRGLLGASDTQYF.

This clonotype was picked up many times. This rearrangement joins TRBV27 to TRBJ2-3; 12 bases fit TRBD2. The J segment lost 2 bases and the V segment lost 7 bases, leaving 10 bases of the junction unmatched. Germline V gives CDR1 MNHEY, CDR2 SMNVEV (reference sequence). CDR3 length: 17 amino acids. In DNA form, the CDR3 reads TGTGCCAGCAACAAAAGACTAGCGGGAGAGACCACAGATACGCAGTATTTT. Protein sequence: CASNKRLAGETTDTQYF.

This clonotype was counted many times. This CDR3 is CASSRTGGPSYEQYF. The CDR3 coding sequence is TGTGCCAGCAGCCGTACAGGGGGACCCTCCTACGAGCAGTACTTC. The gene calls are TRBV5-4 and TRBJ2-7, with TRBD1 matching 8 bases. The CDR3 length is 15 residues. CDR1 SGHNT and CDR2 YYREEE come from the germline V gene (reference sequence). The V segment lost 4 bases and the J segment 0 bases; nucleotides outside the gene matches: 6. The full variable domain, in which reference TRBV5-4 and TRBJ2-7 provide the parts outside the CDR3, is ETGVTQSPTHLIKTRGQQVTLRCSSQSGHNTVSWYQQALGQGPQFIFQYYREEENGRGNFPPRFSGLQFPNYSSELNVNALELDDSALYLCASSRTGGPSYEQYFGPGTRLTVT.

This clonotype appeared a few times. The rearrangement joins TRBV6-4 to TRBJ2-3; TRBD1 is a possible D gene (6 bases). There are 13 residues in the CDR3. Trimming removed 4 bases from V and 1 base from J, with 6 bases in between. Germline loops: CDR1 MRHNA, CDR2 SNTAGT. DNA for the CDR3: TGTGCCAGCAGTGGACAGGGCACAGATACGCAGTATTTT. It specifies CASSGQGTDTQYF.